What follows describes a single T cell receptor beta chain. The antigen is undetermined. This sample is drawn from a study of CD8 T cells in ankylosing spondylitis. The study, taken as a whole, reports: Significantly higher representation of disease-linked clones was reported for matched ankylosing spondylitis synovial fluid. Researchers report that disease-linked clones proved CD8+ and relatively rare in peripheral blood. Both synovial fluid and blood in reactive arthritis had previously been reported to carry some motif variants. Characteristic, it appeared, of ankylosing spondylitis blood was a TCR beta motif of roughly 8 highly homologous variants.

Germline values: CDR1 MNHEY, CDR2 SVGAGI. The CDR3 loop spans 13 amino acids. Trimming took off 0 bases at V and 6 bases at J, with 9 bases between the two ends. Construction of TCR beta libraries was performed using quantitative 5'-RACE with molecular barcodes. TCRdb reprocessed the 5' RACE reads via MiXCR and lists one record per CDR3 protein. The sample includes about 330,000 distinct CDR3 sequences, approximately 8.2% of them seen just once. The TCR was taken from a male donor with ankylosing spondylitis. The V gene is TRBV6-5, the J gene TRBJ2-7; D uncertain. Sequencing input: blood, either unsorted or a sorted T cell fraction (not recorded which). Here the CDR3 DNA reads TGTGCCAGCAGTTACTCCATTTCTCGCGAGCAGTACTTC. The encoded protein is CASSYSISREQYF.